The present entry profiles one TCR beta chain with its context. This sample was included in a study of PD-L1 blockade in urothelial cancer. This CDR3 comprises 16 residues. V lost 1 base and J lost 5; bases outside the gene matches: 9. CDR1 and CDR2 (germline): SGDLS, YYNGEE. The protocol was immunoSEQ multiplex PCR, while the TCRdb copy is restricted to in-frame clones and leaves out a portion. The sample includes 65,000 to 90,000 clones, 80% to 85% of them seen just once. The time point is: pretreatment peripheral blood. The chain employs TRBV9 and TRBJ2-5, with 9 nucleotides matching TRBD1. This material consisted of PBMCs, taken around atezolizumab (anti-PD-L1) treatment. This receptor was obtained from a woman in her seventies with urothelial cancer. CDR3 nucleotides: TGTGCCAGCAGCGTAACGGACAGGGGAGAGTCGGAGACCCAGTACTTC. It codes for CASSVTDRGESETQYF.